Listed below are T cell receptor beta chains from one sample, sequenced in a study of T cell responses to AZD1222 COVID-19 vaccine. Assay: immunoSEQ multiplex PCR; the TCRdb copy retains only in-frame clones and omits some. There are 110,000 or so clones in the sample; around nine tenths occur only once, and about 2.3% lies in the top ten. The sample in question was peripheral blood, obtained on day 0 of AZD1222 vaccination. These receptors were collected from an adult in good health. The CDR3 runs from the conserved cysteine through the conserved F or W. Fields, in order: CDR3 protein, J gene, V gene, CDR3 length.

cdr3_aa: CASSSYGTASYEQYF
j_call: TRBJ2-7
v_call: TRBV3-1/TRBV3-2
cdr3_length: 15

cdr3_aa: CASSQGLAGFYEQYF
j_call: TRBJ2-7
v_call: TRBV4-1
cdr3_length: 15

cdr3_aa: CAIRPEQGVGNTIYF
j_call: TRBJ1-3
v_call: TRBV10-3
cdr3_length: 15

cdr3_aa: CASRMPAGTYNSPLHF
j_call: TRBJ1-6
v_call: TRBV19
cdr3_length: 16

cdr3_aa: CASSSDRGHNEKLFF
j_call: TRBJ1-4
v_call: TRBV25-1
cdr3_length: 15

cdr3_aa: CASSVTGNNEKLFF
j_call: TRBJ1-4
v_call: TRBV9
cdr3_length: 14

cdr3_aa: CASSGGTTGNTIYF
j_call: TRBJ1-3
v_call: TRBV11-2
cdr3_length: 14

cdr3_aa: CASGPGWAYNEQFF
j_call: TRBJ2-1
v_call: TRBV6-5
cdr3_length: 14

cdr3_aa: CATSDGIRDTGELFF
j_call: TRBJ2-2
v_call: TRBV24-1
cdr3_length: 15

cdr3_aa: CASKKRESSAGPRIEQFF
j_call: TRBJ2-1
v_call: TRBV19
cdr3_length: 18

cdr3_aa: CASWPSRGPLHF
j_call: TRBJ1-6
v_call: TRBV27
cdr3_length: 12

cdr3_aa: CASSTGGQSSGNTIYF
j_call: TRBJ1-3
v_call: TRBV5-4
cdr3_length: 16

cdr3_aa: CASSHTPPGVPEYF
j_call: TRBJ2-5
v_call: TRBV28
cdr3_length: 14

cdr3_aa: CASRGTEGIGNQPQHF
j_call: TRBJ1-5
v_call: TRBV2
cdr3_length: 16

cdr3_aa: CAISPGQGMDTQYF
j_call: TRBJ2-3
v_call: TRBV10-3
cdr3_length: 14

cdr3_aa: CASSMGQSYGYTF
j_call: TRBJ1-2
v_call: TRBV12-3/TRBV12-4
cdr3_length: 13

cdr3_aa: CASRPLRGPYNEQFF
j_call: TRBJ2-1
v_call: TRBV27
cdr3_length: 15

cdr3_aa: CASKGWDINQPQHF
j_call: TRBJ1-5
v_call: TRBV19
cdr3_length: 14

cdr3_aa: CASSLGGGSLSRETQYF
j_call: TRBJ2-5
v_call: TRBV11-2
cdr3_length: 17

cdr3_aa: CASSLGTGGYGYTF
j_call: TRBJ1-2
v_call: TRBV5-6
cdr3_length: 14

cdr3_aa: CASSRRGTLRGPSTDTQYF
j_call: TRBJ2-3
v_call: TRBV4-1
cdr3_length: 19

cdr3_aa: CASSLASRGSSYEQYF
j_call: TRBJ2-7
v_call: TRBV7-9
cdr3_length: 16

cdr3_aa: CASSLKGSGELFF
j_call: TRBJ2-2
v_call: TRBV5-1
cdr3_length: 13

cdr3_aa: CASGLGTGGSNEQFF
j_call: TRBJ2-1
v_call: TRBV12-5
cdr3_length: 15

cdr3_aa: CASSLRQTNTEAFF
j_call: TRBJ1-1
v_call: TRBV5-1
cdr3_length: 14

cdr3_aa: CASIGREIARNEQFF
j_call: TRBJ2-1
v_call: TRBV28
cdr3_length: 15

cdr3_aa: CASSPLSGNQPQHF
j_call: TRBJ1-5
v_call: TRBV18
cdr3_length: 14

cdr3_aa: CASGWGNEQFF
j_call: TRBJ2-1
v_call: TRBV12-3/TRBV12-4
cdr3_length: 11

cdr3_aa: CDREGLGYSNQPQHF
j_call: TRBJ1-5
v_call: TRBV5-3
cdr3_length: 15

cdr3_aa: CASSIWDGDQPQHF
j_call: TRBJ1-5
v_call: TRBV19
cdr3_length: 14

cdr3_aa: CASSAGGAFMNTEAFF
j_call: TRBJ1-1
v_call: TRBV5-1
cdr3_length: 16

cdr3_aa: CASSLAGTGNPSGNTIYF
j_call: TRBJ1-3
v_call: TRBV5-5
cdr3_length: 18

cdr3_aa: CASSPVGGTNEKLFF
j_call: TRBJ1-4
v_call: TRBV7-2
cdr3_length: 15

cdr3_aa: CASSPPQRGEQFF
j_call: TRBJ2-1
v_call: TRBV18
cdr3_length: 13

cdr3_aa: CAGIGTGRTGELFF
j_call: TRBJ2-2
v_call: TRBV7-2
cdr3_length: 14

cdr3_aa: CASSSRLAVSYNEQFF
j_call: TRBJ2-1
v_call: TRBV27
cdr3_length: 16

cdr3_aa: CASSIGSPDTQYF
j_call: TRBJ2-3
v_call: TRBV7-8
cdr3_length: 13

cdr3_aa: CASSRAGVDTDTQYF
j_call: TRBJ2-3
v_call: TRBV3-1/TRBV3-2
cdr3_length: 15

cdr3_aa: CASSYIRSTYNEQFF
j_call: TRBJ2-1
v_call: TRBV6-6
cdr3_length: 15

cdr3_aa: CRGTGYGYTF
j_call: TRBJ1-2
v_call: TRBV20-1
cdr3_length: 10

cdr3_aa: CASSEARYAEVYGYTF
j_call: TRBJ1-2
v_call: TRBV2
cdr3_length: 16

cdr3_aa: CASSPGQGFQPQHF
j_call: TRBJ1-5
v_call: TRBV28
cdr3_length: 14

cdr3_aa: CASSLNGNTEAFF
j_call: TRBJ1-1
v_call: TRBV7-7
cdr3_length: 13

cdr3_aa: CASSQAFTGTYGYTF
j_call: TRBJ1-2
v_call: TRBV4-1
cdr3_length: 15

cdr3_aa: CASSLVAETQYF
j_call: TRBJ2-5
v_call: TRBV11-2
cdr3_length: 12

cdr3_aa: CASSRETGVYEQYF
j_call: TRBJ2-7
v_call: TRBV19
cdr3_length: 14

cdr3_aa: CASSQIGGANEQYF
j_call: TRBJ2-7
v_call: TRBV3-1/TRBV3-2
cdr3_length: 14

cdr3_aa: CASSLGGMNTEAFF
j_call: TRBJ1-1
v_call: TRBV5-1
cdr3_length: 14

cdr3_aa: CSVEMDRGPYSNQPQHF
j_call: TRBJ1-5
v_call: TRBV29-1
cdr3_length: 17

cdr3_aa: CASSLTGSNEKLFF
j_call: TRBJ1-4
v_call: TRBV5-4
cdr3_length: 14

cdr3_aa: CASTDWASPLHF
j_call: TRBJ1-6
v_call: TRBV6-5
cdr3_length: 12

cdr3_aa: CASSLVRPLSYNEQFF
j_call: TRBJ2-1
v_call: TRBV7-2
cdr3_length: 16

cdr3_aa: CAISDVGPRVHEQYF
j_call: TRBJ2-7
v_call: TRBV10-3
cdr3_length: 15

cdr3_aa: CASSPRTSGGSDTQYF
j_call: TRBJ2-3
v_call: TRBV13
cdr3_length: 16

cdr3_aa: CASSPNAGFDSPLHF
j_call: TRBJ1-6
v_call: TRBV28
cdr3_length: 15

cdr3_aa: CASSRDGQTGGYTF
j_call: TRBJ1-2
v_call: TRBV6-5
cdr3_length: 14

cdr3_aa: CASSERRAQTLYYGYTF
j_call: TRBJ1-2
v_call: TRBV6-1
cdr3_length: 17